The entry below describes one TCR beta chain. Its specificity is unknown. At one boundary the junction diverges from the germline segment, which might be a read error. This specimen belongs to a study of T cells in Graves' hyperthyroidism and ophthalmopathy. As for the study in general: Specimen type is peripheral blood, collected at initial diagnosis prior to any treatment. Overall study results and limits: In the analysis, a 13 V-J model separated ophthalmopathy from stable hyperthyroidism. Before onset, by a median of around six months, the model predicted ophthalmopathy.

The CDR3 sequence is 16 residues long. It was RNA transcripts that yielded the amplified TCR beta CDR3 regions. Primed by the HTBI set, a first-round RT-PCR was run on the TCR CDR3. MiXCR was run by TCRdb on the multiplex PCR reads, yielding one entry per CDR3 protein. Of 20,000 to 30,000 distinct CDR3 sequences in the sample, about 49% are singletons; the top ten hold about 26%. The J gene is TRBJ2-2, the V gene TRBV12-3 or TRBV12-4, with TRBD2 matching 8 bases. This receptor was taken from a woman aged 40 to 50 with Graves' hyperthyroidism that later progressed to Graves' ophthalmopathy. The sequencing sample was made of blood. The CDR3 here is CDSRITSGTNTGELFF. Here the CDR3 DNA reads TGTGACAGCAGGATTACTAGCGGAACGAACACCGGGGAGCTGTTTTTT.